The entry below gives a single T cell receptor beta chain sequence along with its context. Its binding antigen is unknown. No base quality information exists; no much larger clone differs at one position. In the paper's terms, the time point label means: roughly 23 months on ibrutinib. Roughly 2 micrograms of genomic DNA were extracted from cryopreserved PBMCs for TCR beta library preparation. Longitudinal blood samples from CLL patients receiving ibrutinib monotherapy were subjected to high-throughput TCR beta sequencing. The patients took part in an open-label, single-center phase 2 trial of ibrutinib monotherapy. The V and J ends are trimmed by 6 bases and 8 bases, leaving 19 bases between them. The CDR3 starts with the cysteine, ends with the phenylalanine, and has 15 residues. The DNA shown is the 45-base CDR3, in frame from base 1. Looking up the germline V gene (reference sequence) yields CDR1 MNHEY and CDR2 SMNVEV.

This specimen comes from a study of cytotoxic CD8 clonotypes in ibrutinib-treated CLL listed by TCRdb under 2021. General notes on the study: The cohort had 11 relapsed/refractory and 15 treatment-naive patients; 17 to 18 were IGHV unmutated. Responses were partial in around 24 patients and complete in 2; after median about 68 months follow-up, 14 stayed in remission and approximately twelve progressed. Samples at response were collected after a median of 12 months of treatment, with a range of roughly 6 to 36 months. An average of around 250,000 productive templates and tens of thousands of productive rearrangements was obtained per sample. Longitudinal samples were obtainable from 26 of the 86 participants in the trial. Cryopreserved peripheral blood mononuclear cells were obtained before treatment, at response, and at either sustained remission or disease progression. Patients were still on ibrutinib when every remission and progressive disease sample was collected.

The research as a whole found: Sampling times were not matched between patients in sustained remission and patients whose disease was progressing, and lymph node repertoires were not examined. Baseline clonality was found to be higher than that of age-matched healthy donors and was strongly correlated with circulating CD8+ T-cell counts. Clonality rose at ibrutinib response, remained stable during sustained remission, and dropped back toward baseline at progression. Public clonotypes were rare and either shrank or stayed stable during treatment, and the rise in clonality at ibrutinib response reflected expansion of private clonotypes.

The goal of deep resolution MiSeq sequencing was a depth between 1 in 1 million and 1 in 200,000 T cells, and coverage averaged 10x per clonotype. The immunoSEQ hsTCRB Kit was used to generate TCR beta libraries. Regarding the original processing steps: ImmunoSEQ Data Assistant and ImmunoSEQ Analyzer were used for data analysis, and V, D and J genes were assigned according to IMGT definitions. Clonality, with values ranging from 0 to 1, was calculated as one minus the normalized Shannon entropy of productive rearrangement frequencies. Only overrepresented clonotypes making up at least 0.05% of the repertoire of each patient were included in the public clonotype analysis. About a dozen age-matched healthy donor repertoires from immuneACCESS served as clonality controls. The table comes from immuneACCESS by way of TCRdb, which keeps in-frame sequences with V and J called. Part of the clones is missing from these tables; in studies checked, under half for an unresolved V gene and the rest for unknown reasons. D and trimming come from the DNA, and the V and J calls and clone size come from that table. The sample table shows approximately 90,000 clones, and roughly 80% are seen once. The ten top clones hold around 23% of the sample.

This receptor was identified in a human donor with chronic lymphocytic leukemia. The rearranged segments are TRBV27 and TRBJ1-4, and possibly TRBD1, on 6 matching bases. The sample here was PBMCs, taken after 24 months of ibrutinib treatment. The nucleotides are TGTGCCAGCAGGCAGCGACAGGTGGGAAAAGAAAAACTGTTTTTT. Its translation reads: CASRQRQVGKEKLFF. When the CDR3 is completed using the reference TRBV27 and TRBJ1-4 genes on either side, the full variable domain is EAQVTQNPRYLITVTGKKLTVTCSQNMNHEYMSWYRQDPGLGLRQIYYSMNVEVTDKGDVPEGYKVSRKEKRNFPLILESPSPNQTSLYFCASRQRQVGKEKLFFGSGTQLSVL.